This is a list of T cell receptor beta chains from one sample in a study of T cells in Graves' hyperthyroidism and ophthalmopathy. TCRdb re-derived calls from the multiplex PCR reads in MiXCR, one entry per CDR3 protein. The table records 300,000 or so distinct CDR3 sequences, under 25% of them present only once. Sequencing was done on a sample of blood. The receptors come from a woman aged 50 to 60 with Graves' hyperthyroidism. The CDR3 runs from the conserved cysteine through the conserved F or W. The D gene is left open where the match is weak. Rows may omit the clone size; those that give it use once, few, many or a size class.

V gene	CDR3 length	clone size	D gene	J gene	CDR3 DNA	CDR3 protein
TRBV25-1	13	many	.	TRBJ2-7	TGTGCCAGCAGTGAATTTGGGGGGAGGGAGCAGTACTTC	CASSEFGGREQYF
TRBV30	13	many	.	TRBJ1-2	TGTGCCTGGAGCGGGGGTTTCGAATATGGCTACACCTTC	CAWSGGFEYGYTF
TRBV6-2/TRBV6-3	14	many	.	TRBJ1-1	TGTGCCAGCAGTGCAGGACCGTCGACCACTGAAGCTTTCTTT	CASSAGPSTTEAFF
TRBV18	13	.	.	TRBJ1-1	TGTGCCAGCTCACTGGGGAGTGGCACTGAAGCTTTCTTT	CASSLGSGTEAFF
TRBV2	14	many	.	TRBJ2-7	TGTGCCAGCAGTGAGAGCTCGAGAGGGGACGAGCAGTACTTC	CASSESSRGDEQYF
TRBV6-1	16	few	.	TRBJ1-6	TGTGCCAGCAGCAAGGGTCAAAGCTCCTATAATTCACCCCTCCACTTT	CASSKGQSSYNSPLHF
TRBV7-2	13	many	.	TRBJ1-1	TGTGCCAGCAGCTTAGTGATCAACACTGAAGCTTTCTTT	CASSLVINTEAFF
TRBV2	15	.	.	TRBJ2-3	TGTGCCAGCAGTTGGAGGCGGAGCAGCACAGATACGCAGTATTTT	CASSWRRSSTDTQYF
TRBV4-1	13	many	.	TRBJ1-2	TGCGCCAGCAGCCAAGAGACAGTCTATGGCTACACCTTC	CASSQETVYGYTF
TRBV3-1	16	.	.	TRBJ2-7	TGTGCCAGCAGCCAAGGGTTATTCAGGGATATAAACGAGCAGTACTTC	CASSQGLFRDINEQYF
TRBV28	14	many	.	TRBJ2-1	TGTGCCAGCAGTTACGGGGGCACGGTCAATGAGCAGTTCTTC	CASSYGGTVNEQFF
TRBV2	14	once	TRBD2	TRBJ2-7	TGTGCCAGCAGTGAAGTCCGGGGGGGCCTCGAGCAGTACTTC	CASSEVRGGLEQYF
TRBV28	12	few	.	TRBJ1-2	TGTGCCAGCACTTTTCGTCAGGGTGGCTACACCTTC	CASTFRQGGYTF
TRBV2	16	many	TRBD2	TRBJ2-7	TGTGCCAGCAGTGAAAGGGGACTAGGGATGTCCTACGAGCAGTACTTC	CASSERGLGMSYEQYF
TRBV27	20	many	.	TRBJ2-7	TGTGCCAGCAGTTCGGGACAGGGGGCTGGACTAGCGGGGAGCTCCTACGAGCAGTACTTC	CASSSGQGAGLAGSSYEQYF
TRBV11-2	14	many	TRBD1	TRBJ1-1	TGTGCCAGCAGCACCACCGACAGGGCCACTGAAGCTTTCTTT	CASSTTDRATEAFF
TRBV12-3/TRBV12-4	17	.	TRBD2	TRBJ2-1	TGTGCCAGCAGTTTAAGATTGACTAGCGGGGGCTACAATGAGCAGTTCTTC	CASSLRLTSGGYNEQFF
TRBV4-2	19	few	TRBD2	TRBJ2-1	TGTGCCAGCAGCCAAGATTCCCCCACTAGCGGCAGTTCCTACAATGAGCAGTTCTTC	CASSQDSPTSGSSYNEQFF
TRBV12-3/TRBV12-4	16	.	.	TRBJ1-3	TGTGCCAGCAGTTTACCGCAGCGAATCTCTGGAAACACCATATATTTT	CASSLPQRISGNTIYF
TRBV28	14	many	.	TRBJ2-7	TGTGCCAGCATTGGAAGTCGGAACAGGGACGAGCAGTACTTC	CASIGSRNRDEQYF
TRBV2	15	many	.	TRBJ2-3	TGTGCCAGCACCCCCCGGCTAGCTAGCACAGATACGCAGTATTTT	CASTPRLASTDTQYF
TRBV11-1	15	.	.	TRBJ2-1	TGTGCCAGCAGCCATGGTCGGGACCCAAACAATGAGCAGTTCTTC	CASSHGRDPNNEQFF
TRBV3-1	12	many	.	TRBJ2-1	TGTGCCAGCAGCCAAAAGTTCAATGAGCAGTTCTTC	CASSQKFNEQFF
TRBV15	16	.	.	TRBJ2-2	TGTGCCACCAGCAGAGAATACGGAATGGGGACCGGGGAGCTGTTTTTT	CATSREYGMGTGELFF
TRBV7-8	16	.	.	TRBJ2-1	TGTGCCAGCAGCGTCCCGGGACAGTTACTTCTTGGCGGGGGGTTCTTC	CASSVPGQLLLGGGFF
TRBV5-1	18	many	TRBD1	TRBJ1-4	TGCGCCAGCAGCTTGGACGGACAGGGGGCTTCAACTAATGAAAAACTGTTTTTT	CASSLDGQGASTNEKLFF
TRBV14	13	.	.	TRBJ1-2	TGTGCCAGCAGCCGTAGGACGGCTGGGGGCTACACCTTC	CASSRRTAGGYTF
TRBV5-1	19	.	TRBD1	TRBJ2-2	TGCGCCAGCAGTTCGAGGGAAACCGGGACAGGGGGGATCACCGGGGAGCTGTTTTTT	CASSSRETGTGGITGELFF
TRBV20-1	13	many	TRBD1	TRBJ1-1	TGCAGTGCTACGTACCCAGGGGGAACTGAAGCTTTCTTT	CSATYPGGTEAFF
TRBV9	16	.	TRBD2	TRBJ2-1	TGTGCCAGCAGCGCTACTAGCGGGAGGAACTACAATGAGCAGTTCTTC	CASSATSGRNYNEQFF
TRBV20-1	19	.	TRBD1	TRBJ1-2	TGCAGTGCTAGAGATGCGTTGTGGACAGGGGCCTCCCTTAACTATGGCTACACCTTC	CSARDALWTGASLNYGYTF
TRBV3-1	13	many	.	TRBJ2-2	TGTGCCAGCAGCCAATCTATCGCCGGGGAGCTGTTTTTT	CASSQSIAGELFF
TRBV12-3/TRBV12-4	15	many	TRBD1	TRBJ2-3	TGTGCCAGCAGTTCCCGGGACAGCGTCACAGATACGCAGTATTTT	CASSSRDSVTDTQYF
TRBV3-1	17	many	TRBD1	TRBJ1-3	TGTGCCAGCCGCGCCTTATTGACAGGGGAAGCTGGAAACACCATATATTTT	CASRALLTGEAGNTIYF
TRBV30	14	.	TRBD1	TRBJ1-2	TGTGCCTGGTATACGGGACAGGGGGCCTATGGCTACACCTTC	CAWYTGQGAYGYTF